This TCR beta chain was captured by sequencing in a study of blood T cell repertoires in COVID-19. Background on the study: The United States, Italy and Spain provided the acute and convalescent COVID-19 samples. PBMCs, B-cell-depleted T cells, or T cells were the source of the cDNA or gDNA that made up the material.

Methods used by the authors: Quantification of nucleated cells was approximated via reference gene primer amplification. Clones were sequenced by immunoSEQ multiplex PCR, and TCRdb holds only the in-frame ones, with some missing. V and J calls and clone size come straight from that table; D and trimming were deduced from the DNA. The profile shows under 200,000 clones, more than 85% of them singletons. CDR3 length: 14 residues. Germline CDR1 and CDR2: LNHDA and SQIVND (reference sequence). J gave up 2 bases and V 6 bases, and 4 bases lay outside the gene matches. Sequencing was performed on peripheral blood. The TCR was taken from an elderly woman in a cohort sampled during active or convalescent COVID-19. The chain recombines TRBV19 with TRBJ1-3, with 7 bases that match TRBD1. The CDR3 region is CASSAQGAGNTIYF. DNA for the CDR3: TGTGCCAGTAGCGCCCAGGGGGCTGGAAACACCATATATTTT.